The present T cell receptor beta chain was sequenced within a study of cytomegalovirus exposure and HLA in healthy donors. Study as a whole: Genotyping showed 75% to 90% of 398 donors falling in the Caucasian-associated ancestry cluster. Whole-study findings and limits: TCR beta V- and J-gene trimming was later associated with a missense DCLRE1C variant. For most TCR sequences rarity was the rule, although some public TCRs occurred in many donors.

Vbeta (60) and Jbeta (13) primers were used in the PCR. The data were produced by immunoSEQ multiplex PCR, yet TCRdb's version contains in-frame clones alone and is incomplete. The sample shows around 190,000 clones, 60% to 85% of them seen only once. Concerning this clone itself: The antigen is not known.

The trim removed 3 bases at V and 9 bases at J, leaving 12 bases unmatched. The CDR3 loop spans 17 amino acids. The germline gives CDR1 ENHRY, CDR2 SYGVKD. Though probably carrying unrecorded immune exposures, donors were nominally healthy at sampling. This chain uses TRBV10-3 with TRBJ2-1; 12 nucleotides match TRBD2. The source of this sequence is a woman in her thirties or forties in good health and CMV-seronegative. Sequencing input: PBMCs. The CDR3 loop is CAISDRTSGALGGEQFF. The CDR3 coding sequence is TGTGCCATCAGTGATAGGACTAGCGGGGCGCTGGGAGGTGAGCAGTTCTTC.